The next 4 T cell receptor beta chains were all read from a single sample in a study of blood T cells in healthy people across ages. A second PCR, run for about 7 to 11 cycles, used a sample-barcoded 5' primer plus a J-beta primer mix. TCRdb called the 5' RACE reads again in MiXCR, with one record for every CDR3 protein. Of around 820,000 distinct CDR3 sequences detected, around 25% appear once; the ten largest clones hold approximately 3.7%. The same data also went into a second study, on T cells of mothers and their children.

Sequenced input: blood. These receptors were taken from a boy younger than 18 in good health.

This clonotype was counted a few times. The CDR3 here is CASSQGYSAAQETQYF. In DNA, the CDR3 is TGTGCCAGCAGCCAGGGGTACTCAGCGGCTCAAGAGACCCAGTACTTC. The chain combines TRBV7-2 with TRBJ2-5, with TRBD1 as a possible D gene (6 bases). V lost 5 bases, J lost 2 bases, and 18 bases lay in between. Germline assignment: CDR1 SGHTA and CDR2 FQGNSA. The CDR3 has 16 residues.

The genes are TRBV3-1 and TRBJ2-5, with TRBD2 matching over 11 bases. The tail of the sequence fits TRBJ2-1 better, so the J call may be wrong. Germline assignment: CDR1 LGHDT and CDR2 YNNKEL (reference sequence). The CDR3 length is 16 residues. The CDR3, as DNA: TGTGCCAGCAGCCAAGAAGACGCTAGCGGGGGGCATGAGCAGTTCTTC. This sequence encodes CASSQEDASGGHEQFF.

This chain joins TRBV28 and TRBJ1-5; 7 bases match TRBD1. Germline CDR1 MDHEN, CDR2 SYDVKM. V trimming: 3 bases; J trimming: 2 bases; junction bases outside the gene matches: 4. CDR3 length: 15 residues. This chain's CDR3 is CASSFDRAGNQPQHF. The CDR3 DNA reads as TGTGCCAGCAGTTTCGACAGGGCGGGCAATCAGCCCCAGCATTTT.

In this sample, this clonotype turned up a few times. This chain joins TRBV28 and TRBJ1-2, with D perhaps TRBD1 (5 bases). The CDR3 runs to 14 residues. V gave up 6 bases and J gave up 5 bases, with 16 bases separating them. CDR1 and CDR2 (germline): MDHEN, SYDVKM. For the CDR3, the DNA is TGTGCCAGCAGGTCCAACTTCGACAGTTATGGCTACACCTTC. It translates to CASRSNFDSYGYTF.